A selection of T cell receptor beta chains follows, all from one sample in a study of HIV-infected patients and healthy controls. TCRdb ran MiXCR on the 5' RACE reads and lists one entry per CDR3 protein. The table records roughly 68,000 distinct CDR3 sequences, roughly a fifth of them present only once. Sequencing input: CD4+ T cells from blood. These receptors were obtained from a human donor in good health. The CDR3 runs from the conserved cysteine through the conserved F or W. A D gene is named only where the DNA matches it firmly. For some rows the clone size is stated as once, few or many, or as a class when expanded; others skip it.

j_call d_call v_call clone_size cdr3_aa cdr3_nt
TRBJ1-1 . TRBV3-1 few CASSHLNTEAFF TGTGCCAGCAGCCACCTGAACACTGAAGCTTTCTTT
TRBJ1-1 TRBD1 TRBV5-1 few CASSEQGGSTEAFF TGCGCCAGCAGCGAACAGGGGGGTAGCACTGAAGCTTTCTTT
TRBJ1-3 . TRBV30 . CAWKTGRSGNTIYF TGTGCCTGGAAGACGGGGAGATCTGGAAACACCATATATTTT
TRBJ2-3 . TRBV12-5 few CASGLVRPTGLFGTDTQYF TGTGCTAGTGGTTTGGTTCGACCAACGGGACTTTTTGGCACAGATACGCAGTATTTT
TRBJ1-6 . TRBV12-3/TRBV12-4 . CASSLEGISPLHF TGTGCCAGCAGTTTAGAGGGGATCTCACCCCTCCACTTT
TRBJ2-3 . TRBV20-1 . CSASGPAGSSTDTQYF TGCAGTGCTAGTGGGCCGGCGGGGAGTAGCACAGATACGCAGTATTTT
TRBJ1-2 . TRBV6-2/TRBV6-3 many CASSAGFVYGYTF TGTGCCAGCAGTGCAGGGTTCGTCTATGGCTACACCTTC
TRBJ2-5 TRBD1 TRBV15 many CATSRRDRGQETQYF TGTGCCACCAGCAGAAGGGACAGGGGACAAGAGACCCAGTACTTC
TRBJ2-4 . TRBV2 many CASSYRAVGAAKNIQYF TGTGCCAGCAGTTACAGGGCAGTGGGGGCAGCCAAAAACATTCAGTACTTC
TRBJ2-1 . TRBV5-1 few CASSLEYGPSPYNEQFF TGCGCCAGCAGCTTGGAATATGGACCCAGCCCTTACAATGAGCAGTTCTTC
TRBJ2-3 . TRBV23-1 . CASSPVLGTPSTDTQYF TGCGCCAGCAGTCCGGTACTAGGGACACCGAGCACAGATACGCAGTATTTT
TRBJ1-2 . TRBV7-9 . CASSSQTKTGDYGYTF TGTGCCAGCAGCTCGCAAACTAAGACAGGCGACTATGGCTACACCTTC
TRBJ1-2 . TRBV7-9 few CASSLDENGYTF TGTGCCAGCAGCTTAGACGAGAATGGCTACACCTTC
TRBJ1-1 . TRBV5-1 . CASSLDRINTEAFF TGCGCCAGCAGCTTGGACAGGATAAACACTGAAGCTTTCTTT
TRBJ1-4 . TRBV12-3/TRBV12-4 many CASSPRWEGAFATNEKLFF TGTGCCAGCAGTCCGAGGTGGGAGGGCGCTTTTGCAACTAATGAAAAACTGTTTTTT
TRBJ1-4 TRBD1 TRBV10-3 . CAISRDRANEKLFF TGTGCCATCAGCCGGGACAGGGCAAATGAAAAACTGTTTTTT
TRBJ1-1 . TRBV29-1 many CSVPMAGLENTEAFF TGCAGCGTCCCCATGGCGGGGCTGGAGAACACTGAAGCTTTCTTT
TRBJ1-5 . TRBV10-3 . CAIGAGKEGQPQHF TGTGCCATCGGTGCAGGGAAAGAAGGTCAGCCCCAGCATTTT
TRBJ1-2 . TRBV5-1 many CASSLVSRAGGDGYTF TGCGCCAGCAGCTTGGTTTCTCGCGCCGGGGGTGATGGCTACACCTTC
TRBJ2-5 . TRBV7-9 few CASSLAQGGPRSPQETQYF TGTGCCAGCAGCTTAGCGCAAGGGGGGCCCAGATCCCCCCAAGAGACCCAGTACTTC
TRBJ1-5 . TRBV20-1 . CSARRAENQPQHF TGCAGTGCTAGACGGGCAGAAAATCAGCCCCAGCATTTT
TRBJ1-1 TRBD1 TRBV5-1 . CASSLKTGGGNTEAFF TGCGCCAGCAGCTTGAAGACAGGGGGCGGAAACACTGAAGCTTTCTTT
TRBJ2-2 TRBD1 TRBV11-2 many CASSTGRDRVGELFF TGTGCCAGCAGCACGGGCCGGGACAGGGTCGGGGAGCTGTTTTTT
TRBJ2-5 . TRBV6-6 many CASSYGQAETQYF TGTGCCAGCAGTTACGGGCAGGCGGAGACCCAGTACTTC
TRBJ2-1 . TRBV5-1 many CASSLARNEQFF TGCGCCAGCAGCTTGGCGAGGAATGAGCAGTTCTTC
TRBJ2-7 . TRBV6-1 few CASILVDSPVSTGEQYF TGTGCCAGCATTCTAGTCGACAGCCCAGTGAGTACGGGGGAGCAGTACTTC
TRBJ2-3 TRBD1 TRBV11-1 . CASSRSPSGTADTQYF TGTGCCAGCAGCCGTTCCCCGTCCGGGACAGCGGATACGCAGTATTTT
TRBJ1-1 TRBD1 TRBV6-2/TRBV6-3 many CASSYHGTGVAEAFF TGTGCCAGCAGTTACCACGGGACAGGGGTCGCTGAAGCTTTCTTT
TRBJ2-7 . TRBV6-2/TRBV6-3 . CASSSPGRMNYEQYF TGTGCCAGCAGTTCCCCGGGCAGGATGAACTACGAGCAGTACTTC